The next 30 T cell receptor beta chains were all read from a single sample in a study of T cells in Graves' hyperthyroidism and ophthalmopathy. Amplified TCR beta CDR3 regions derived from RNA transcripts. The primer set for the first-round RT-PCR of the TCR CDR3 was HTBI. TCRdb re-analysed the multiplex PCR reads in MiXCR, keeping a single row per CDR3 protein. Of 700,000 to 950,000 distinct CDR3 sequences in the sample, around 40% were seen once. The sequenced sample was blood. These receptors originate from a middle-aged woman with Graves' hyperthyroidism.

V and J are TRBV6-5 and TRBJ1-5; TRBD1 matches at 9 bases. The CDR3 contains 14 residues. Germline loops: CDR1 MNHEY, CDR2 SVGAGI. Trimming at V came to 6 bases and at J to 6 bases, leaving 6 bases not matched to a gene. CDR3 region: CASSWTGEGQPQHF. CDR3 sequence (DNA): TGTGCCAGCAGCTGGACAGGGGAGGGTCAGCCCCAGCATTTT.

In this sample, this clonotype turned up a few times. The V call is TRBV7-6, the J call TRBJ2-5, with D possibly being TRBD2 (7 bases). Germline loops: CDR1 SGHVS, CDR2 FNYEAQ. The CDR3 spans 18 residues. Trimming took off 2 bases at V and 1 base at J, with 20 bases between the two ends. The CDR3 DNA is TGTGCCAGCAGCTTATTCGCGGGGGCAGGGTCATCCCAAGAGACCCAGTACTTC. Translation gives CASSLFAGAGSSQETQYF. Full variable domain (rest looked up from reference TRBV7-6 and TRBJ2-5): GAGVSQSPRYKVTKRGQDVALRCDPISGHVSLYWYRQALGQGPEFLTYFNYEAQQDKSGLPNDRFSAERPEGSISTLTIQRTEQRDSAMYRCASSLFAGAGSSQETQYFGPGTRLLVL.

With regard to this clonotype: A much larger clone lies one base from this, so it may be a read error. The rearrangement uses TRBV12-3 or TRBV12-4 and TRBJ1-5; tentatively, D is TRBD1 (5 bases). The CDR3 is 13 amino acids. In DNA, the CDR3 is TGTGCCGGCAGTTTTCGGGGGAATCAGCCCCAGCATTTT. Translated: CAGSFRGNQPQHF.

V is TRBV20-1 and J is TRBJ1-1; D is ambiguous. The CDR3 is made up of 12 amino acids. Trimming took 2 bases from V and 4 from J, leaving 8 bases between them. Germline values: CDR1 DFQATT, CDR2 SNEGSKA (reference sequence). The CDR3 spells CSARLPGTEAFF. The DNA of the CDR3 is TGCAGTGCTAGACTCCCGGGCACTGAAGCTTTCTTT.

This chain uses TRBV7-8 with TRBJ2-2; a weak D match, TRBD2 (7 bases). The germline V gene has CDR1 SGHVS and CDR2 FQNEAQ. Trimming cost V 5 bases and J 8 bases, with 18 bases left between them. The CDR3 has 15 amino acids. The CDR3 DNA sequence: TGTGCCAGCAGCCTTAGAACGGGGGGCCAGGGGGAGCTGTTTTTT. It encodes CASSLRTGGQGELFF.

This chain uses TRBV20-1 with TRBJ2-7; TRBD2 agrees at 9 bases. The end of the DNA is better explained by TRBJ2-1, so the J call may be wrong. Germline CDR1 reads DFQATT; CDR2 reads SNEGSKA (reference sequence). The CDR3 has 15 amino acids. The CDR3 nucleotides are TGCAGTGCCGAGGGGGTAGCGGGAGTGGACAATGAGCAGTTCTTC. Translated, it gives CSAEGVAGVDNEQFF.

In the case of this clonotype: A read error is likely, as this CDR3 ends without the conserved phenylalanine or tryptophan. This chain connects TRBV12-3 or TRBV12-4 to TRBJ1-5; weak D call: TRBD1 (5 bases). The V gene lost 5 bases and the J gene lost 0 bases, with 17 bases spanning the gap. The CDR3 has 17 residues. CDR3: CASSRDPLSYSNQPQHL. The CDR3 region has the DNA TGTGCCAGCAGTCGGGACCCCTTGTCTTATAGCAATCAGCCCCAGCATCTT.

For this clonotype: At one of its ends the junction is not consistent with the germline gene, which may arise from a read error. The J gene is TRBJ2-5, the V gene TRBV7-8, with D perhaps matching TRBD1 or TRBD2 (5 bases each). Germline values: CDR1 SGHVS, CDR2 FQNEAQ. This CDR3 is built from 14 residues. CDR3 residues: CASSQGTDLRTQYF. CDR3 DNA: TGCGCCAGCAGCCAAGGGACCGACCTTCGGACCCAGTACTTC. The variable domain in full, with the rest retrieved from reference TRBV7-8 and TRBJ2-5, is GAGVSQSPRYKVAKRGQDVALRCDPISGHVSLFWYQQALGQGPEFLTYFQNEAQLDKSGLPSDRFFAERPEGSVSTLKIQRTQQEDSAVYLCASSQGTDLRTQYFGPGTRLLVL.

The J gene is TRBJ2-2, the V gene TRBV6-6; 8 nucleotides line up with TRBD1. Germline assignment: CDR1 MNHNY and CDR2 SVGAGI (reference sequence). CDR3 length: 16 residues. Trimming removed 7 bases from V and 1 base from J; junction bases left unmatched: 8. CDR3 DNA sequence: TGTGCCAGCAAAAAATCCGGGACAGGGAACACCGGGGAGCTGTTTTTT. Translating it yields CASKKSGTGNTGELFF.

The chain combines TRBV20-1 with TRBJ1-2, with D hard to call. The CDR3 runs to 14 residues. CDR1 is DFQATT, CDR2 SNEGSKA, per germline (reference sequence). V was clipped by 6 bases and J by 8 bases, with 22 bases between them. CDR3 region: CSAADGERYVGYTF. CDR3 DNA sequence: TGCAGTGCAGCCGACGGAGAACGCTATGTAGGCTACACCTTC.

The sample holds one count of this clonotype. The chain employs TRBV10-3 and TRBJ1-1; 7 bases line up with TRBD1. The CDR3 has 13 residues. Trimming at V came to 10 bases and at J to 6 bases, leaving 11 bases not matched to a gene. CDR1 is ENHRY, CDR2 SYGVKD, per germline. CDR3 DNA: TGTGCCACCTCGGTACAGGGGAGCTCTGAAGCTTTCTTT. Amino acid sequence: CATSVQGSSEAFF.

This clonotype was counted between two and nine times. This chain connects TRBV12-3 or TRBV12-4 to TRBJ1-2; 8 bases match TRBD1. The length of the CDR3 is 16 residues. V shed 5 bases and J 1 base; nucleotides not matched to a gene: 9. CDR3 nucleotides: TGTGCCAGCAGTCTTCGACAGGGGCTTAATAACTATGGCTACACCTTC. This gives the protein CASSLRQGLNNYGYTF.

There are a few counts of this clonotype. The chain joins TRBV7-8 to TRBJ1-3; D possibly corresponds to TRBD1 (5 bases). V shed 3 bases and J shed 5 bases, with 11 bases lying between them. The CDR3 consists of 14 residues. In germline, CDR1 is SGHVS, CDR2 FQNEAQ. As DNA, the CDR3 is TGTGCCAGCAGCTTGCGGGGGATTAGAAACACCATATATTTT. As protein: CASSLRGIRNTIYF.

This clonotype was recorded at least ten times. The V gene is TRBV24-1, the J gene TRBJ1-2, with TRBD1 matching 8 bases. Per germline, CDR1 KGHDR and CDR2 SFDVKD. Losses at the gene ends were 3 bases for V and 7 bases for J; bases not matched to a gene: 3. This CDR3 is built from 13 residues. The CDR3 DNA reads TGTGCCACCAGTGATGGACAGGGAAGTGGCTACACCTTC. It specifies CATSDGQGSGYTF.

The rearrangement joins TRBV19 to TRBJ1-2; 7 bases line up with TRBD1. Looked up from germline, CDR1 is LNHDA and CDR2 is SQIVND (reference sequence). The V and J ends lost 9 bases and 0 bases, in that order; junction bases with no gene match: 10. This CDR3 has 15 amino acids. CDR3 amino acids: CASSRWDSTNYGYTF. The DNA for the CDR3 is TGTGCCAGCTCCCGATGGGACAGCACTAACTATGGCTACACCTTC.

J is TRBJ2-2 and V is TRBV10-3; no reliable D call. Germline loops: CDR1 ENHRY, CDR2 SYGVKD. This CDR3 has 8 amino acids. Trimming stripped 10 bases from V and 9 bases from J, with 3 bases between. For the CDR3, the DNA is TGTGCCACGTGGGAGCTGTTTTTT. Protein sequence: CATWELFF.

The V call is TRBV4-3, the J call TRBJ1-3; D not certain. Per germline, CDR1 LGHNA and CDR2 YSLEER. This CDR3 is 17 amino acids long. V was trimmed by 0 bases and J by 4 bases, leaving 16 bases between them. The CDR3 here is CASSQDFLPSTGNTIYF. Written as DNA, the CDR3 is TGCGCCAGCAGCCAAGATTTCCTTCCATCGACCGGAAACACCATATATTTT.

Many counts were recorded for this clonotype. J is TRBJ2-7 and V is TRBV7-9; unclear D gene. Trimming took 8 bases from V and 1 from J, leaving 6 bases between them. The CDR3 is made up of 11 amino acids. Germline V lookup: CDR1 SEHNR, CDR2 FQNEAQ (reference sequence). CDR3 DNA sequence: TGTGCCAGCGGACGGTCCTACGAGCAGTACTTC. Protein: CASGRSYEQYF.

This clonotype appeared a few times. This chain uses TRBV12-3 or TRBV12-4 with TRBJ1-4; D is uncertain. The CDR3 runs 14 residues. V shed 6 bases and J shed 7 bases, with 15 bases lying between them. This CDR3 reads CASSRTLRSEKLFF. The CDR3 DNA reads TGTGCCAGCAGCCGAACACTGAGGAGTGAAAAACTGTTTTTT.

This clonotype was found a few times. The chain employs TRBV6-5 and TRBJ2-5; 12 bases agree with TRBD2. Germline CDR1 is MNHEY and CDR2 is SVGAGI. This CDR3 contains 15 residues. Trimming took 5 bases from V and 4 from J; bases not matched to a gene: 5. CDR3 in amino acids: CASSPSGGARETQYF. The CDR3 DNA sequence: TGTGCCAGCAGTCCTAGCGGGGGGGCCCGAGAGACCCAGTACTTC.

The chain carries TRBV6-5 and TRBJ2-5; the match to TRBD2 covers 7 bases. Losses at the gene ends were 0 bases for V and 7 bases for J; bases not matched to a gene: 11. From germline, CDR1 is MNHEY and CDR2 SVGAGI. The CDR3 is 16 residues long. The CDR3 DNA follows: TGTGCCAGCAGTTACTCTACTCTAGCGGACGCTCGGACCCAGTACTTC. Protein sequence: CASSYSTLADARTQYF.

This clonotype was detected many times. J is TRBJ2-5 and V is TRBV7-9; the D gene is possibly TRBD2 (5 bases). CDR3 size: 12 residues. V was shortened by 5 bases and J by 6 bases, with 10 bases between the two germline ends. CDR1 and CDR2 (germline): SEHNR, FQNEAQ (reference sequence). The CDR3 spells CASSQDLKTQYF. Here the CDR3 DNA reads TGTGCCAGCAGCCAGGACTTGAAGACCCAGTACTTC.

This clonotype was observed a handful of times. The chain recombines TRBV27 with TRBJ2-7; no definite D call. Between the trimmed V and J ends, which lost 4 bases and 10 bases, there was a span of 17 bases. The germline CDR1 and CDR2 sequences are MNHEY and SMNVEV (reference sequence). The CDR3 has 13 amino acids. The CDR3 DNA sequence: TGTGCCAGCAGTTCCCGAAGCAACGATGGACAGTACTTC. Protein product: CASSSRSNDGQYF.

In its sample, this clonotype was seen a few times. The rearrangement uses TRBV14 and TRBJ2-6; 9 bases fit TRBD1. The CDR3 has 20 amino acids. CDR1 is SGHDN, CDR2 FVKESK, per germline. V gave up 1 base and J gave up 0 bases; unmatched junction bases: 10. The CDR3 DNA reads TGTGCCAGCAGCCAAGTATCGGGACAGGGACTTCCCTCTGGGGCCAACGTCCTGACTTTC. It is translated as CASSQVSGQGLPSGANVLTF.

This clonotype occurred many times. The chain has TRBV7-3 and TRBJ2-2; no firm D call. Trimming took off 4 bases at V and 0 bases at J, with 9 bases between the two ends. The CDR3 consists of 15 residues. Per the germline V gene, CDR1 is SGHTA and CDR2 is FQGTGA. CDR3 coding DNA: TGTGCCAGCAGCTCCACTGGCGCGAACACCGGGGAGCTGTTTTTT. Protein product: CASSSTGANTGELFF.

Ten or more counts support this clonotype. The chain recombines TRBV6-4 with TRBJ1-6; weak D call: TRBD1 (6 bases). CDR1 is MRHNA and CDR2 is SNTAGT in the germline V gene. Deletions cut 6 bases from V and 7 bases from J, with 13 bases between. This CDR3 spans 14 amino acids. CDR3 sequence reads: CASSITGTNSPLHF. The CDR3 DNA reads as TGTGCCAGCAGCATTACAGGGACCAATTCACCCCTCCACTTT.

V and J are TRBV20-1 and TRBJ2-3; 7 positions match TRBD2. V shed 2 bases and J 8 bases; nucleotides not matched to a gene: 7. This CDR3 is built from 13 residues. Germline loops: CDR1 DFQATT, CDR2 SNEGSKA (reference sequence). The CDR3 protein is CSARPSGTATQYF. The CDR3 coding sequence is TGCAGTGCTAGACCGAGCGGGACGGCTACGCAGTATTTT.

The sample holds a few counts of this clonotype. An end of the junction differs from the germline gene, which may be a read error. This chain connects TRBV10-3 to TRBJ1-4; 9 bases align to TRBD1. The CDR3 is 15 residues long. Per germline, CDR1 ENHRY and CDR2 SYGVKD. The CDR3, as DNA: TGTGCCAGCAGTGACGAGACAGGGGGAAATGAAAAACTGTTTTTT. Translating it yields CASSDETGGNEKLFF.

This clonotype was observed a few times. J is TRBJ1-3 and V is TRBV12-3 or TRBV12-4; D perhaps matches TRBD1 (5 bases). This CDR3 has 15 residues. V lost 7 bases, J lost 0 bases, and 13 bases lay in between. CDR3 DNA sequence: TGTGCCAGCACTCGACAGAGTATCTCTGGAAACACCATATATTTT. This gives the protein CASTRQSISGNTIYF.

This clonotype was counted at least ten times. The V gene is TRBV7-9, the J gene TRBJ1-6; 7 positions agree with TRBD1. Trimming removed 6 bases from V and 7 bases from J; junction bases left unmatched: 9. This CDR3 contains 15 residues. Germline values: CDR1 SEHNR, CDR2 FQNEAQ (reference sequence). CDR3: CASRLNRGWNSPLHF. As DNA, the CDR3 is TGTGCCAGCAGACTCAACAGGGGCTGGAATTCACCCCTCCACTTT.